The rows below give T cell receptor beta chains drawn from one sample of a study of molecular identifiers for immune sequencing clone quantification. One entry per CDR3 protein, called by TCRdb with MiXCR from the PCR reads. The data show 400,000 to 600,000 distinct CDR3 sequences, about 26% seen once. Sequencing input: naive CD8+ T cells from blood, with Jurkat cell RNA spiked in. These receptors originate from a human donor in good health. Some libraries in this study had Jurkat cell RNA spiked in. CDR3s include the opening cysteine and the closing phenylalanine or tryptophan. The D gene is left open where the match is weak. Size is omitted from some rows. Given values are once, few, many or a class for expanded clones.

clone size	V gene	J gene	CDR3 length	D gene	CDR3 protein	CDR3 DNA
many	TRBV7-2	TRBJ1-1	14	.	CASSSSGGPTEAFF	TGTGCCAGCAGCTCATCCGGGGGGCCCACTGAAGCTTTCTTT
.	TRBV27	TRBJ2-1	14	.	CASRTGGRNNEQFF	TGTGCCAGCAGAACTGGGGGGCGAAACAATGAGCAGTTCTTC
many	TRBV9	TRBJ2-2	15	.	CASSGAGTNTGELFF	TGTGCCAGCAGCGGCGCCGGAACGAACACCGGGGAGCTGTTTTTT
few	TRBV6-2/TRBV6-3	TRBJ2-7	13	.	CASSNRERYEQYF	TGTGCCAGCAGTAACAGGGAGCGTTACGAGCAGTACTTC
few	TRBV14	TRBJ2-2	15	.	CASSQEWRDTGELFF	TGTGCCAGCAGCCAAGAGTGGAGGGACACCGGGGAGCTGTTTTTT
many	TRBV7-8	TRBJ2-6	17	.	CASRRVTGIGGANVLTF	TGTGCCAGCAGGCGGGTTACAGGGATCGGTGGGGCCAACGTCCTGACTTTC
few	TRBV20-1	TRBJ2-5	15	.	CSADLPPEGLETQYF	TGCAGTGCCGATCTCCCCCCGGAAGGGTTGGAGACCCAGTACTTC
.	TRBV4-3	TRBJ2-3	16	TRBD2	CASSQVERGDTDTQYF	TGCGCCAGCAGCCAAGTTGAGCGGGGGGACACAGATACGCAGTATTTT
few	TRBV19	TRBJ2-1	15	.	CASSALPKSVYEQFF	TGTGCCAGTAGCGCTCTGCCCAAGTCCGTCTATGAGCAGTTCTTC
many	TRBV7-9	TRBJ2-7	14	TRBD1	CASSLAGQPYEQYF	TGTGCCAGCAGCTTAGCGGGACAGCCTTACGAGCAGTACTTC
.	TRBV7-9	TRBJ2-5	15	.	CASSQELEGGETQYF	TGTGCCAGCAGCCAAGAACTAGAGGGAGGAGAGACCCAGTACTTC
many	TRBV12-3/TRBV12-4	TRBJ2-7	15	TRBD1	CASSWGTGGSDEQYF	TGTGCCAGCAGTTGGGGGACAGGGGGAAGTGACGAGCAGTACTTC
.	TRBV19	TRBJ2-1	15	TRBD2	CASTPFIAGENEQFF	TGTGCCAGTACCCCGTTCATAGCGGGAGAGAATGAGCAGTTCTTC
.	TRBV12-3/TRBV12-4	TRBJ1-6	15	.	CASSYPQGLNSPLHF	TGTGCCAGCAGTTACCCCCAGGGGTTAAATTCACCCCTCCACTTT
few	TRBV11-1	TRBJ2-7	16	.	CASSLGLREWNGEQYF	TGTGCCAGCAGCCTAGGTCTCAGGGAATGGAATGGCGAGCAGTACTTC
many	TRBV19	TRBJ1-5	11	.	CASSNNQPQHF	TGTGCCAGTAGTAATAATCAGCCCCAGCATTTT
.	TRBV12-3/TRBV12-4	TRBJ1-5	15	.	CASSLTWEDNQPQHF	TGTGCCAGCAGTTTAACCTGGGAGGATAATCAGCCCCAGCATTTT
few	TRBV19	TRBJ2-7	13	.	CASSIGQPYEQYF	TGTGCCAGTAGTATAGGACAGCCCTACGAGCAGTACTTC
many	TRBV12-3/TRBV12-4	TRBJ2-3	16	TRBD2	CASRDLGGSGSLTQYF	TGTGCCAGCAGAGACCTCGGTGGTAGCGGGAGCCTTACGCAGTATTTT
few	TRBV11-3	TRBJ2-5	13	.	CASSPRRDETQYF	TGTGCCAGCAGCCCCCGCAGGGATGAGACCCAGTACTTC
few	TRBV27	TRBJ1-2	16	TRBD1	CASSTTWDRAGYGYTF	TGTGCCAGCAGTACAACCTGGGACAGGGCTGGCTATGGCTACACCTTC
.	TRBV10-3	TRBJ2-3	15	.	CAISGYKGVSDTQYF	TGTGCCATCAGTGGCTATAAGGGGGTTTCAGATACGCAGTATTTT
many	TRBV6-5	TRBJ2-3	14	.	CASNPREYQDTQYF	TGTGCCAGCAACCCCCGGGAGTATCAAGATACGCAGTATTTT
many	TRBV29-1	TRBJ2-3	15	.	CSVEGVKLGTDTQYF	TGCAGCGTTGAAGGGGTGAAGTTGGGCACAGATACGCAGTATTTT
.	TRBV19	TRBJ1-1	15	.	CASSVRSGLSTEAFF	TGTGCCAGTAGTGTGAGGAGTGGGCTGAGCACTGAAGCTTTCTTT
.	TRBV28	TRBJ1-1	13	.	CASTVTGNTEAFF	TGTGCCAGCACCGTGACAGGAAACACTGAAGCTTTCTTT
.	TRBV19	TRBJ2-7	16	TRBD2	CASSLRGGGTSYEQYF	TGTGCCAGTAGCCTACGGGGGGGGGGCACCTCCTACGAGCAGTACTTC